Listed here are 26 T cell receptor beta chains from one sample, sequenced in a study of regulatory T cells in long-lasting Graves disease. Building the TCR beta libraries relied on iRepertoire HTBI primers, and CDR3 regions underwent Arm-PCR. TCRdb reprocessed the multiplex PCR reads via MiXCR and lists one record per CDR3 protein. The sample lists about 400,000 distinct CDR3 sequences; about a fifth were seen once. Time point in this sample: persistent/refractory GD, antithyroid drugs over 5 years with positive TRAb. Making the TCR library involved RNA that had been extracted from PBMCs. The source was peripheral blood mononuclear cells (PBMCs), collected when the disease was refractory, from a patient treated with antithyroid drugs. Receptors originate from a female donor with Graves disease.

This clonotype occurred many times. This sequence joins TRBV28 and TRBJ1-2; possible D gene TRBD1, 6 bases. CDR1 MDHEN and CDR2 SYDVKM come from the germline V gene. V lost 6 bases to trimming and J lost 4 bases, with 21 bases between them. The CDR3 sequence is 16 residues long. CDR3 DNA: TGTGCCAGCAGGTATGGATCCAGGGGTCCTGCCTATGGCTACACCTTC. Amino acids: CASRYGSRGPAYGYTF.

This chain links TRBV28 with TRBJ1-1, with D unclear. In germline, CDR1 is MDHEN, CDR2 SYDVKM. Trimming removed 0 bases from V and 8 bases from J, with 13 bases in between. The CDR3 has 14 residues. CDR3 DNA: TGTGCCAGCAGTTTATGGGATGTGGGCATGGAAGCTTTCTTT. It translates to CASSLWDVGMEAFF.

The chain links TRBV5-6 to TRBJ2-7; D is unclear. The CDR3 is made up of 13 amino acids. V was shortened by 7 bases and J by 7 bases, with 18 bases between the two germline ends. CDR1 SGHDT and CDR2 YYEEEE come from the germline V gene. CDR3 in amino acids: CASENSALIEQYF. The CDR3 DNA sequence: TGTGCCAGCGAGAACAGTGCCCTAATAGAGCAGTACTTC.

The chain couples TRBV19 to TRBJ2-3; 7 positions agree with TRBD2. The CDR3 totals 14 residues. The germline V gene encodes CDR1 LNHDA and CDR2 SQIVND (reference sequence). The trim removed 4 bases at V and 2 bases at J, leaving 3 bases unmatched. In nucleotides, the CDR3 is TGTGCCAGTAGTACAAGCGGGACCACAGATACGCAGTATTTT. Its protein product is CASSTSGTTDTQYF.

This clonotype was seen at least ten times. CDR3 nucleotides: TGTGCCAGCAACCCCAGACTAGCGGAAGAGACCCAGTACTTC. It codes for CASNPRLAEETQYF. The V gene is TRBV27, the J gene TRBJ2-5, with 9 bases matching TRBD2. V was pared by 7 bases and J by 3 bases, with 6 bases of the junction left unmatched. The CDR3 totals 14 residues. Germline CDR1 and CDR2: MNHEY and SMNVEV (reference sequence).

The genes are TRBV19 and TRBJ1-6; D possibly corresponds to TRBD1 (5 bases). The CDR3 sequence is 21 residues long. Germline loops: CDR1 LNHDA, CDR2 SQIVND (reference sequence). V lost 4 bases to trimming and J lost 5 bases, with 30 bases between them. CDR3 region: CASSKGWRNLVDLENNSPLHF. In DNA form, the CDR3 reads TGTGCCAGTAGTAAGGGGTGGAGAAATCTCGTCGACCTCGAGAATAATTCACCCCTCCACTTT.

This clonotype was observed at least ten times. This chain joins TRBV12-3 or TRBV12-4 and TRBJ2-7, with 12 bases matching TRBD2. The J segment lost 2 bases and the V segment lost 1 base, leaving 9 bases of the junction unmatched. This CDR3 has 18 residues. DNA of the CDR3: TGTGCCAGCAGTTTAGGAACGGCTAGCGGGAGGGACACCTACGAGCAGTACTTC. Protein sequence: CASSLGTASGRDTYEQYF.

This clonotype turned up a few times. This chain uses TRBV6-5 with TRBJ1-1, with D possibly being TRBD1 (5 bases). Germline CDR1 reads MNHEY; CDR2 reads SVGAGI. Trimming took off 0 bases at V and 2 bases at J, with 10 bases between the two ends. The CDR3 runs 15 residues. CDR3 sequence: CASSYSLGTNTEAFF. The CDR3 region has the DNA TGTGCCAGCAGTTACTCCTTGGGGACTAACACTGAAGCTTTCTTT.

The chain joins TRBV15 to TRBJ2-7, with 10 bases identical to TRBD2. This CDR3 region has 13 residues. With 9 bases clipped from V and 4 bases from J, the junction kept 6 bases outside the gene matches. The germline CDR1 and CDR2 sequences are LNHNV and YYDKDF (reference sequence). The CDR3 region has the DNA TGTGCCACGGGAGCGGGAGGGCCGTACGAGCAGTACTTC. Protein sequence: CATGAGGPYEQYF.

There are a few counts of this clonotype. The chain joins TRBV30 to TRBJ1-1; D gene uncertain. This CDR3 contains 14 residues. V lost 2 bases to trimming and J lost 0 bases, with 10 bases between them. Germline CDR1 is GTSNPN and CDR2 is SVGIG (reference sequence). The CDR3 spells CAWSPGVMNTEAFF. The CDR3 region has the DNA TGTGCCTGGAGTCCCGGGGTCATGAACACTGAAGCTTTCTTT. The full variable domain, completed using reference TRBV30 and TRBJ1-1, is SQTIHQWPATLVQPVGSPLSLECTVEGTSNPNLYWYRQAAGRGLQLLFYSVGIGQISSEVPQNLSASRPQDRQFILSSKKLLLSDSGFYLCAWSPGVMNTEAFFGQGTRLTVV.

The J gene is TRBJ2-1, the V gene TRBV20-1; 13 nucleotides line up with TRBD2. CDR1 DFQATT and CDR2 SNEGSKA come from the germline V gene (reference sequence). With 1 base clipped from V and 15 bases from J, the junction kept 9 bases outside the gene matches. The CDR3 runs 14 residues. The CDR3 nucleotides are TGCAGTGCTAGAGCCCCGGGACTAGCGGGATTGGTGTTCTTC. Its protein is CSARAPGLAGLVFF.

This clonotype was recorded a few times. The chain couples TRBV4-2 to TRBJ2-7; TRBD2 aligns across 14 bases. The J segment lost 5 bases and the V segment lost 1 base, leaving 1 base of the junction unmatched. CDR1 and CDR2 (germline): LGHNA, YNFKEQ. CDR3 length: 15 residues. The CDR3 loop is CASSQGTSGRNEQYF. Written as DNA, the CDR3 is TGTGCCAGCAGCCAAGGGACTAGCGGGAGGAACGAGCAGTACTTC.

The table lists this clonotype with many counts. The V call is TRBV6-5, the J call TRBJ1-5, with D unresolved. The CDR3 is 13 residues long. Germline CDR1 reads MNHEY; CDR2 reads SVGAGI. V lost 0 bases and J lost 7, with 7 bases in between. Here the CDR3 DNA reads TGTGCCAGCAGTTACTCAGGGTACCAGCCCCAGCATTTT. This sequence encodes CASSYSGYQPQHF.

The sample holds a few counts of this clonotype. V and J are TRBV7-2 and TRBJ1-4; the match to TRBD1 covers 9 bases. From germline, CDR1 is SGHTA and CDR2 FQGNSA. The CDR3 extends over 16 amino acids. Trimming at V came to 1 base and at J to 7 bases, leaving 7 bases not matched to a gene. The CDR3, as DNA: TGTGCCAGCAGCTTAGTAGAACAGGGGGCTTTTGAAAAACTGTTTTTT. Amino acid sequence: CASSLVEQGAFEKLFF.

V usage is TRBV6-1 and J usage is TRBJ2-1; D might be TRBD1 (6 bases). The CDR3 sequence is 12 residues long. V gave up 7 bases and J gave up 6 bases, with 10 bases separating them. Germline CDR1 MNHNS, CDR2 SASEGT. The CDR3 reads CASKLGGNEQFF. CDR3 nucleotides: TGTGCCAGCAAGCTAGGGGGCAATGAGCAGTTCTTC.

J is TRBJ2-7 and V is TRBV27, with D hard to call. The V gene lost 3 bases and the J gene lost 0 bases, with 12 bases spanning the gap. CDR1 MNHEY and CDR2 SMNVEV come from the germline V gene (reference sequence). The CDR3 runs 15 residues. The chain's CDR3 is CASSFQPSSSYEQYF. DNA for the CDR3: TGTGCCAGCAGTTTTCAGCCCTCCAGCTCCTACGAGCAGTACTTC.

This clonotype has a count of ten or more. The chain links TRBV27 to TRBJ2-2; 9 nucleotides match TRBD2. V lost 8 bases and J lost 0; bases outside the gene matches: 10. Germline V CDR1 and CDR2: MNHEY, SMNVEV (reference sequence). There are 17 residues in the CDR3. The CDR3 reads CASVGSSGSPNTGELFF. CDR3 in DNA: TGTGCCAGCGTGGGGAGTAGCGGGAGTCCGAACACCGGGGAGCTGTTTTTT.

In its sample, this clonotype was seen a few times. The chain employs TRBV29-1 and TRBJ2-1; TRBD2 matches 8 bases. Germline trimming cut 6 bases from V and 8 bases from J; bases unmatched to any gene: 15. This CDR3 region has 15 residues. Germline V gives CDR1 SQVTM, CDR2 ANQGSEA. CDR3 nucleotides: TGCAGCGTCCCTTCTTTAGCGGGAAGACGCGATGAGCAGTTCTTC. Residues: CSVPSLAGRRDEQFF.

This clonotype was recorded many times. V gene TRBV12-3 or TRBV12-4 combines with J gene TRBJ2-5; TRBD1 agrees at 8 bases. The junction had 6 bases not matched to a gene; V was cut back by 4 bases and J by 5 bases. CDR3 length: 14 residues. Written as DNA, the CDR3 is TGTGCCAGCAGTTCGGGACAGGTTCGGGAGACCCAGTACTTC. This translates into CASSSGQVRETQYF.

This clonotype occurred a few times. The chain joins TRBV29-1 to TRBJ2-7; the match to TRBD1 covers 7 bases. The CDR3 totals 15 residues. The trim removed 7 bases at V and 2 bases at J, leaving 14 bases unmatched. CDR1 and CDR2 (germline): SQVTM, ANQGSEA. The CDR3 here is CSARIGTVTTYEQYF. The DNA of the CDR3 is TGCAGCGCCAGAATCGGGACAGTTACCACCTACGAGCAGTACTTC.

This clonotype was recorded at least ten times. The gene calls are TRBV7-2 and TRBJ2-7; D is unclear. Trimming took off 6 bases at V and 4 bases at J, with 13 bases between the two ends. CDR1 SGHTA and CDR2 FQGNSA come from the germline V gene. This CDR3 is 13 amino acids long. The DNA of the CDR3 is TGTGCCAGCAGTCATCCCCCGGGTTACGAGCAGTACTTC. It translates to CASSHPPGYEQYF.

Only a few counts were recorded for this clonotype. This rearrangement joins TRBV6-2 or TRBV6-3 to TRBJ2-5, with 9 positions matching TRBD2. Trimming took 0 bases from V and 2 from J; bases not matched to a gene: 4. This CDR3 is built from 16 residues. In germline, CDR1 is MNHEY, CDR2 SVGEGT. The CDR3 loop reads CASSYSASGTQETQYF. CDR3 coding DNA: TGTGCCAGCAGTTACTCGGCTAGCGGGACACAAGAGACCCAGTACTTC.

The chain employs TRBV28 and TRBJ2-5; 12 bases align to TRBD2. The CDR3 extends over 17 amino acids. Germline trimming cut 5 bases from V and 7 bases from J; bases unmatched to any gene: 14. Germline lookup yields CDR1 MDHEN and CDR2 SYDVKM. As DNA, the CDR3 is TGTGCCAGCAGTCCCCAAGGGCTAGCGGGAGGGCCCGGGACCCAGTACTTC. It translates to CASSPQGLAGGPGTQYF.

The chain carries TRBV11-2 and TRBJ2-3; D may match TRBD1 or TRBD2 (5 bases each). Germline assignment: CDR1 SGHAT and CDR2 FQNNGV. This CDR3 comprises 18 residues. Trimming took off 1 base at V and 6 bases at J, with 23 bases between the two ends. CDR3 region: CASSLVSLRDLHQDTQYF. DNA for the CDR3: TGTGCCAGCAGCTTAGTTTCCCTAAGGGACCTTCATCAGGATACGCAGTATTTT.

This clonotype has ten or more counts. V and J are TRBV2 and TRBJ1-5; TRBD1 is a possible D gene (5 bases). The germline gives CDR1 SNHLY, CDR2 FYNNEI. The CDR3 spans 12 residues. The ends were cut back, 7 bases at V and 5 bases at J, with 9 bases in the middle. DNA for the CDR3: TGTGCCAGCAATCGGGGGGATCAGCCCCAGCATTTT. Its protein product is CASNRGDQPQHF.

The chain joins TRBV15 to TRBJ2-7, with 11 bases lining up with TRBD2. The CDR3 extends over 14 amino acids. Germline V lookup: CDR1 LNHNV, CDR2 YYDKDF (reference sequence). After removal of 5 bases from V and 4 bases from J, the junction contained 4 bases not matched to a gene. The CDR3 DNA reads TGTGCCACCAGCGCCGGGACTAGCGGATACGAGCAGTACTTC. It specifies CATSAGTSGYEQYF.